The 5 T cell receptor beta chains below come from one sample, sequenced in a study of T cells in Graves' hyperthyroidism and ophthalmopathy. Amplified TCR beta CDR3 regions derived from RNA transcripts. The HTBI primer set served for first-round RT-PCR of the TCR CDR3. MiXCR, applied by TCRdb to the multiplex PCR reads, yields one record per CDR3 protein. In the table there are 300,000 to 400,000 distinct CDR3 sequences, roughly 23% of which are singletons. The sample taken for sequencing was blood. Receptor source: a woman in her forties or fifties with Graves' hyperthyroidism.

The rearrangement uses TRBV2 and TRBJ2-2; D is tentatively TRBD1 or TRBD2 (5 bases each). Per germline, CDR1 SNHLY and CDR2 FYNNEI. V lost 6 bases to trimming and J lost 5 bases, with 13 bases between them. The CDR3 is 14 amino acids. CDR3 residues: CASSGDGGTGELFF. CDR3 nucleotide sequence: TGTGCCAGCAGCGGGGACGGTGGGACCGGGGAGCTGTTTTTT.

The chain joins TRBV20-1 to TRBJ2-2; no reliable D call. The length of the CDR3 is 12 residues. Germline V lookup: CDR1 DFQATT, CDR2 SNEGSKA (reference sequence). V was shortened by 5 bases and J by 3 bases, with 7 bases between the two germline ends. CDR3 sequence: CSAAIHTGELFF. The CDR3 DNA follows: TGCAGTGCTGCGATCCACACCGGGGAGCTGTTTTTT.

This clonotype was picked up many times. V gene TRBV28 combines with J gene TRBJ2-7, with a weak D call TRBD1 (6 bases). This CDR3 has 13 amino acids. CDR1 and CDR2 (germline): MDHEN, SYDVKM. V was cut by 8 bases and J by 2 bases, with 13 bases left in between. CDR3 region: CASSSGQTYEQYF. The CDR3 nucleotides are TGTGCCAGCTCATCCGGACAGACCTACGAGCAGTACTTC.

This clonotype was picked up many times. The chain links TRBV20-1 to TRBJ2-6, with 8 bases fitting TRBD1. V was clipped by 0 bases and J by 2 bases; unmatched bases: 3. Per germline, CDR1 DFQATT and CDR2 SNEGSKA (reference sequence). The CDR3 length is 16 residues. The CDR3 here is CSAREKDRAGANVLTF. In nucleotides, the CDR3 is TGCAGTGCTAGAGAAAAGGACAGGGCTGGGGCCAACGTCCTGACTTTC.

J is TRBJ2-7 and V is TRBV6-1; D gene ambiguous. The V gene's germline CDR1 is MNHNS and CDR2 SASEGT. V was pared by 5 bases and J by 2 bases, with 13 bases between. This CDR3 has 14 amino acids. CDR3 DNA: TGTGCCAGCAGTAGAAGTGACCGCGCCTACGAGCAGTACTTC. This encodes CASSRSDRAYEQYF.